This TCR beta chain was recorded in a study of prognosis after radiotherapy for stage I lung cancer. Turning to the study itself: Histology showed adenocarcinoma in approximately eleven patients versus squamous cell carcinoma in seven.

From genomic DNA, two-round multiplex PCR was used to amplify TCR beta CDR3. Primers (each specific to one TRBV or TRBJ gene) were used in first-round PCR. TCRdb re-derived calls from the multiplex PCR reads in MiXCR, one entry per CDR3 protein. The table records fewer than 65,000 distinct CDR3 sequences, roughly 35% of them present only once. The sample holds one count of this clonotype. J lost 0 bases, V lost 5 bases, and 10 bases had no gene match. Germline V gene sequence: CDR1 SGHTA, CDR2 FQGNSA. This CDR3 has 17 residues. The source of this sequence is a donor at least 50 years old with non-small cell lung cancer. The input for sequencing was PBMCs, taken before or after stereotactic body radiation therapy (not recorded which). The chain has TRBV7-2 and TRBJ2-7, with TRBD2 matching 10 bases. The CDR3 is CASSPSGRALFSYEQYF. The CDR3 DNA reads TGTGCCAGCAGCCCGAGCGGGAGGGCCCTATTCTCCTACGAGCAGTACTTC. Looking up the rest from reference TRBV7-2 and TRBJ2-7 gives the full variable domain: GAGVSQSPSNKVTEKGKDVELRCDPISGHTALYWYRQSLGQGLEFLIYFQGNSAPDKSGLPSDRFSAERTGGSVSTLTIQRTQQEDSAVYLCASSPSGRALFSYEQYFGPGTRLTVT.